Here is one T cell receptor (beta chain) with its context. The target antigen is unknown. Sequencing was performed with immunoSEQ multiplex PCR; in TCRdb, only in-frame clones are kept and a portion is missing. Of about 140,000 clones listed, 90% were seen once; the top ten hold around 3.7%. Trimming removed 4 bases from V and 2 bases from J; junction bases left unmatched: 6. The length of the CDR3 is 16 residues. The germline V gene has CDR1 SGHRS and CDR2 YFSETQ. This record comes from a study of T cell responses to AZD1222 COVID-19 vaccine. General study findings and limits: Among those given AZD1222, only 6 or 7 were seropositive at baseline.

The TCR was taken from an adult in good health. The sequencing used peripheral blood, collected on day 0 of AZD1222 vaccination. V and J are TRBV5-1 and TRBJ1-5; the match to TRBD1 covers 10 bases. The CDR3 sequence: CASSLTGGLGNQPQHF. The CDR3 region has the DNA TGCGCCAGCAGCCTGACAGGGGGCCTGGGCAATCAGCCCCAGCATTTT. Full variable domain (missing parts from reference TRBV5-1 and TRBJ1-5): KAGVTQTPRYLIKTRGQQVTLSCSPISGHRSVSWYQQTPGQGLQFLFEYFSETQRNKGNFPGRFSGRQFSNSRSEMNVSTLELGDSALYLCASSLTGGLGNQPQHFGDGTRLSIL.